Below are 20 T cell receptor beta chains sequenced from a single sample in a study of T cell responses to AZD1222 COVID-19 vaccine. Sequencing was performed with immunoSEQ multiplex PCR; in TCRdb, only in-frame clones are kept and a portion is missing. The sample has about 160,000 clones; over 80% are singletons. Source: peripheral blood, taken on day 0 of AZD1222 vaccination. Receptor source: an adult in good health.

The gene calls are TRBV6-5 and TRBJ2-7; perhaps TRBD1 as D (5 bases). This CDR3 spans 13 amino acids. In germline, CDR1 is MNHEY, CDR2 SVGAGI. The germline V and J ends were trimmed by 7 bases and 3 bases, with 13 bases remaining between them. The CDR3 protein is CASTFGQLYEQYF. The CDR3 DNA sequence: TGTGCCAGCACGTTTGGACAACTCTACGAGCAGTACTTC.

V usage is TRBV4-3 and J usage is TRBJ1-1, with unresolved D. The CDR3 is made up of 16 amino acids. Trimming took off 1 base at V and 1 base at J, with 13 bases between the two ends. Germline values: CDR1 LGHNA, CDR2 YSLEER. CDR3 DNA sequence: TGCGCCAGCAGCCAAGGCGCCTCGCGGCCGAACACTGAAGCTTTCTTT. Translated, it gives CASSQGASRPNTEAFF.

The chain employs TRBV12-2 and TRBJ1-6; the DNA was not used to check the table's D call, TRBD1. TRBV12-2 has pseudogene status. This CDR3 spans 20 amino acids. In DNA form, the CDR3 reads TGTGCAAGTCGCTTATCCGGAAGATTAGACAGGTGGTTCGTGGTCTCACCCCTCCACTTT. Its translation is CASRLSGRLDRWFVVSPLHF.

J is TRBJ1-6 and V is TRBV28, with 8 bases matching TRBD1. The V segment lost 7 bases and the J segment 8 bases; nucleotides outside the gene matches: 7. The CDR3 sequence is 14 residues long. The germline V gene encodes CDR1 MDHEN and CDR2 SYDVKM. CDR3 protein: CASITTGVYSPLHF. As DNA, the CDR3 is TGTGCCAGCATAACGACAGGGGTGTATTCACCCCTCCACTTT.

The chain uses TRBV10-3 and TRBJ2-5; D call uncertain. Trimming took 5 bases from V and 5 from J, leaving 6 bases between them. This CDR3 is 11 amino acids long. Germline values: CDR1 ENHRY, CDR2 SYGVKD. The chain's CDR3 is CAISPGETQYF. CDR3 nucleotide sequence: TGTGCCATCAGTCCTGGGGAGACCCAGTACTTC.

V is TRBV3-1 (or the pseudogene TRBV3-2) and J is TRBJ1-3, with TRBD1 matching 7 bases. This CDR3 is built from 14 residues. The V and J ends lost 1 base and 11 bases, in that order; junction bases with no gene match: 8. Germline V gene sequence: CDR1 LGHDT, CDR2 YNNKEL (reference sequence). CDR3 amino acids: CASSQGQGMMAIYF. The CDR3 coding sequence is TGTGCCAGCAGCCAAGGACAGGGAATGATGGCCATATATTTT.

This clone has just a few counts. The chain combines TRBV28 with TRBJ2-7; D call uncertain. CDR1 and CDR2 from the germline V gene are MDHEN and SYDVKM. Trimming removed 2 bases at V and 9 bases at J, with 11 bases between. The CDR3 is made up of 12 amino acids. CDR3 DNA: TGTGCCAGCAGTTTAGGTGCTTCTCGGCAGTACTTC. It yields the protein CASSLGASRQYF.

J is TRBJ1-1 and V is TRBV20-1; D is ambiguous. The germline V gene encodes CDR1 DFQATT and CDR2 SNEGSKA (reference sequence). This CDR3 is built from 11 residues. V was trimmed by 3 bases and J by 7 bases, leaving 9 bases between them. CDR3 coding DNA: TGCAGTGCTAGGTGGAATAGTGAAGCTTTCTTT. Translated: CSARWNSEAFF.

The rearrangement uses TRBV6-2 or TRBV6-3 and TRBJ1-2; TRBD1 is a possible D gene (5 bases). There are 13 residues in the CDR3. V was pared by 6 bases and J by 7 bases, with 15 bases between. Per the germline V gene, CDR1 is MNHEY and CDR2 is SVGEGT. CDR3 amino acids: CASSLATVTGYTF. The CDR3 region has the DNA TGTGCCAGCAGCCTAGCGACAGTAACTGGCTACACCTTC.

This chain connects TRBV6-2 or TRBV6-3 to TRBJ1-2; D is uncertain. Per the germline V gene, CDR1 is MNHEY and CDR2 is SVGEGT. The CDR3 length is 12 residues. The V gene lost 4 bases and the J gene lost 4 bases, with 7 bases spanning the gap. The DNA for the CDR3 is TGTGCCAGCAGTTTTGCTCCCTATGGCTACACCTTC. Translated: CASSFAPYGYTF.

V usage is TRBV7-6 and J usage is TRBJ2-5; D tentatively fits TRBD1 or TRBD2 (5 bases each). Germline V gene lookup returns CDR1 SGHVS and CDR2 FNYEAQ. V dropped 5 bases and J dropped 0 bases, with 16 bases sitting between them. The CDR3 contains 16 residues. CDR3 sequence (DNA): TGTGCCAGCAGCATAAGGGGAGTATTGAACCAAGAGACCCAGTACTTC. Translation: CASSIRGVLNQETQYF.

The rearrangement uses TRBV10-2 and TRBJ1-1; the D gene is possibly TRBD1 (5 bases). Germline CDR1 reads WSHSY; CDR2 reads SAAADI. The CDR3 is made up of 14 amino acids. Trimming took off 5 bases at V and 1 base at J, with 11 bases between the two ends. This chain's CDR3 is CASSIGGQNTEAFF. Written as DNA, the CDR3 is TGCGCCAGCAGTATTGGCGGACAGAACACTGAAGCTTTCTTT.

The CDR3: CASSMGGTEVRETQYF. CDR3 sequence (DNA): TGTGCCAGTAGTATGGGGGGGACAGAGGTACGAGAGACCCAGTACTTC. V gene TRBV19 combines with J gene TRBJ2-5; D tentatively fits TRBD1 or TRBD2 (7 bases each). The ends were cut back, 3 bases at V and 4 bases at J, with 18 bases in the middle. The CDR3 covers 16 residues. Germline V gene data show CDR1 as LNHDA and CDR2 as SQIVND (reference sequence).

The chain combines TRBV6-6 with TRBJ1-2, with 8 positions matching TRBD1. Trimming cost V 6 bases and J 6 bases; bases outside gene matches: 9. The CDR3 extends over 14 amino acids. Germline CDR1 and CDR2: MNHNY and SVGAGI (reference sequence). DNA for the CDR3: TGTGCCAGCAGCCTCGACAGGGGAAGACATGGCTACACCTTC. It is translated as CASSLDRGRHGYTF.

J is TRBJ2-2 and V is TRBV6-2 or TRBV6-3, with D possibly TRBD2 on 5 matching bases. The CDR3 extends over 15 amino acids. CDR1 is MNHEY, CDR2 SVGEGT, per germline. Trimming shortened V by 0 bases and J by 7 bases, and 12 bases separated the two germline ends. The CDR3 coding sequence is TGTGCCAGCAGTTACTCCGGCGGGTTTGGCGGGGAGCTGTTTTTT. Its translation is CASSYSGGFGGELFF.

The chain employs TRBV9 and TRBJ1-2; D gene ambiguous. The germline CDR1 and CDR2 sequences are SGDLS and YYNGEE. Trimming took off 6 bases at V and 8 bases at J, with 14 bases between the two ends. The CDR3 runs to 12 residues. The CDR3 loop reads CASTREGNGYTF. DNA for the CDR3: TGTGCCAGCACTAGGGAAGGAAACGGCTACACCTTC.

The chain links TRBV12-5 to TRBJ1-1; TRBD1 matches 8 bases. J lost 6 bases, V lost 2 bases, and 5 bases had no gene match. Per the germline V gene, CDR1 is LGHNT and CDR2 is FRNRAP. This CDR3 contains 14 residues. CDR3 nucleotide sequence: TGTGCTAGTGGTTTGCCTGGACAGGGCCCTGAAGCTTTCTTT. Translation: CASGLPGQGPEAFF.

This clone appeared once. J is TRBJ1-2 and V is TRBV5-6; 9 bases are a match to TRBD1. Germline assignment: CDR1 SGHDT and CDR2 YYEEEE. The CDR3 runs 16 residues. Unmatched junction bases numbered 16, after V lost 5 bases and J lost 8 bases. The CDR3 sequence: CASRTTGGVLLVGYTF. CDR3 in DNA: TGTGCCAGCAGGACCACAGGGGGCGTTCTACTTGTAGGCTACACCTTC.

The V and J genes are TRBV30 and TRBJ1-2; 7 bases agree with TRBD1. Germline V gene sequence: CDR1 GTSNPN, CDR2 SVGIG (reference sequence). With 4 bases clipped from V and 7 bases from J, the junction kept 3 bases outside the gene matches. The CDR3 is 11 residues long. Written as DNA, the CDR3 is TGTGCCTGGACCAGGGGGACTGGCTACACCTTC. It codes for CAWTRGTGYTF.

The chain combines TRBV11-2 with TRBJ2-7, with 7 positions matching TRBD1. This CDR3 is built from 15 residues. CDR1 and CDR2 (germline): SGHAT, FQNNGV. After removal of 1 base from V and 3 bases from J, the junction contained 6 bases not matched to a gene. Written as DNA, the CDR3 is TGTGCCAGCAGCTTAGGCGCCGGGACAGTCTACGAGCAGTACTTC. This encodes CASSLGAGTVYEQYF.